This is a list of T cell receptor beta chains from one sample in a study of blood T cell repertoires in COVID-19. Profiling relied on immunoSEQ multiplex PCR, and the TCRdb table lists in-frame clones only, not all of them. The sample lists roughly 130,000 clones, about nine tenths seen once, with more than 3% in the top ten. Specimen: peripheral blood. The receptors stem from a man between 45 and 60 years old with active COVID-19. Both conserved end residues are part of each CDR3. D genes are given only for firm matches. Size values are once, few and many counts, or a class for expanded clones, and some rows have none.

>-|TRBJ2-7|TRBV5-4|15|-
CASSSPGGNSYEQYF
TGTGCCAGCAGCTCCCCCGGGGGAAACTCCTACGAGCAGTACTTC
>-|TRBJ2-3|TRBV6-5|11|-
CASRSVDTQYF
TGTGCCAGCAGGAGCGTGGATACGCAGTATTTT
>TRBD2|TRBJ2-1|TRBV5-1|16|-
CASSWRTSGTYNEQFF
TGCGCCAGCAGCTGGAGGACTAGCGGGACCTACAATGAGCAGTTCTTC
>TRBD2|TRBJ2-1|TRBV18|16|once
CASSPASRGGPNEQFF
TGTGCCAGCTCCCCGGCCAGTCGGGGAGGGCCGAATGAGCAGTTCTTC
>TRBD1|TRBJ2-7|TRBV5-8|14|-
CASSSRQGTYEQYF
TGTGCCAGCAGCTCGCGACAGGGGACCTACGAGCAGTACTTC
>TRBD1|TRBJ2-7|TRBV9|15|-
CASSVGQGVFYEQYF
TGTGCCAGCAGCGTAGGACAGGGAGTTTTCTACGAGCAGTACTTC
>-|TRBJ2-7|TRBV12-3/TRBV12-4|13|-
CASSLDGGYEQYF
TGTGCCAGCAGTTTAGACGGGGGCTACGAGCAGTACTTC
>TRBD1|TRBJ2-3|TRBV18|19|-
CASSPPENNRGFGTDTQYF
TGTGCCAGCTCACCACCGGAAAATAACAGGGGATTTGGCACAGATACGCAGTATTTT
>-|TRBJ2-3|TRBV5-1|19|-
CASSPGLAYGLGSTDTQYF
TGCGCCAGCAGCCCCGGGCTAGCGTACGGATTGGGTAGCACAGATACGCAGTATTTT
>-|TRBJ2-6|TRBV21-1|21|-
CASSKIPLPQGPWSGANVLTF
TGTGCCAGCAGCAAAATACCGCTACCACAGGGCCCATGGTCTGGGGCCAACGTCCTGACTTTC
>TRBD1|TRBJ2-1|TRBV7-7|13|-
CASSPTGGDEQFF
TGTGCCAGCAGCCCGACAGGGGGCGATGAGCAGTTCTTC
>TRBD1|TRBJ2-1|TRBV19|13|-
CASVDRGRQEQFF
TGTGCCAGTGTGGACAGGGGGCGGCAGGAGCAGTTCTTC
>-|TRBJ2-3|TRBV14|15|-
CASSQSGLLTDTQYF
TGTGCCAGCAGCCAATCTGGGCTTCTCACAGATACGCAGTATTTT
>-|TRBJ2-1|TRBV10-2|16|-
CASSEGLGQLANEQFF
TGCGCCAGCAGTGAGGGATTAGGACAGTTGGCCAATGAGCAGTTCTTC
>-|TRBJ1-1|TRBV11-2|14|-
CASSFPHMNTEAFF
TGTGCCAGCAGCTTCCCACACATGAACACTGAAGCTTTCTTT
>TRBD2|TRBJ2-1|TRBV9|16|-
CASSVRLAGERNEQFF
TGTGCCAGCAGCGTAAGACTAGCGGGAGAACGCAATGAGCAGTTCTTC
>-|TRBJ2-7|TRBV12-3/TRBV12-4|11|-
CASSFRVEQYF
TGTGCCAGCAGTTTCAGGGTCGAGCAGTACTTC
>-|TRBJ1-2|TRBV5-4|14|once
CASSSRGSFYGYTF
TGTGCCAGCAGTTCCCGGGGTTCTTTCTATGGCTACACCTTC
>TRBD1|TRBJ1-3|TRBV3-1/TRBV3-2|15|-
CASSRDRGSGNTIYF
TGTGCCAGCAGCCGAGACAGGGGCTCTGGAAACACCATATATTTT
>TRBD1|TRBJ2-2|TRBV29-1|15|-
CSVSPDRMNTGELFF
TGCAGCGTTTCACCGGACAGGATGAACACCGGGGAGCTGTTTTTT
>-|TRBJ1-1|TRBV5-1|16|-
CASSSGRPLSNTEAFF
TGCGCCAGCAGCTCCGGCAGGCCCCTCTCGAACACTGAAGCTTTCTTT
>-|TRBJ1-5|TRBV5-8|15|few
CASSLGRYSNQPQHF
TGTGCCAGCAGCTTGGGTAGATATAGCAATCAGCCCCAGCATTTT
>-|TRBJ1-1|TRBV3-1/TRBV3-2|15|few
CASSQGQYPNTEAFF
TGTGCCAGCAGCCAAGGACAGTACCCGAACACTGAAGCTTTCTTT
>-|TRBJ1-4|TRBV5-5|12|few
CASSFLNEKLFF
TGTGCCAGCAGCTTCTTGAATGAAAAACTGTTTTTT
>TRBD2|TRBJ2-2|TRBV5-4|15|-
CASSLSSGSTGELFF
TGTGCCAGCAGCTTGAGTAGCGGGAGTACCGGGGAGCTGTTTTTT
>-|TRBJ1-5|TRBV2|12|-
CASSGGDQPQHF
TGTGCCAGCAGTGGGGGGGATCAGCCCCAGCATTTT
>-|TRBJ2-5|TRBV5-6|12|-
CASGLEGRGGHF
TGTGCCAGCGGGCTAGAGGGAAGAGGTGGTCACTTC
>-|TRBJ1-5|TRBV19|15|once
CASSIRGTGNQPQHF
TGTGCCAGTAGTATCCGGGGTACGGGCAATCAGCCCCAGCATTTT
>-|TRBJ2-6|TRBV18|15|once
CASSQQYSGANVLTF
TGTGCCAGCTCACAACAATACTCTGGGGCCAACGTCCTGACTTTC
>-|TRBJ1-1|TRBV27|15|-
CASSLSGLPNTEAFF
TGTGCCAGCAGTTTATCGGGACTTCCTAACACTGAAGCTTTCTTT
>-|TRBJ2-2|TRBV5-1|15|-
CASSLNRMETGELFF
TGCGCCAGCAGCTTGAACAGGATGGAGACCGGGGAGCTGTTTTTT
>-|TRBJ2-4|TRBV7-2|12|-
CERRGPRNIQYF
TGTGAGCGGCGGGGCCCCCGGAACATTCAGTACTTC
>TRBD1|TRBJ1-2|TRBV7-2|17|-
CASSLTPGGFRDYGYTF
TGTGCCAGCAGCTTAACCCCAGGGGGCTTTCGGGACTATGGCTACACCTTC
>-|TRBJ2-4|TRBV27|17|-
CASSLFYTGQTKNIQYF
TGTGCCAGCAGTTTATTTTATACCGGACAGACCAAAAACATTCAGTACTTC
>TRBD2|TRBJ2-2|TRBV19|14|once
CASSMGRVSGELFF
TGTGCCAGTAGTATGGGGAGGGTTTCCGGGGAGCTGTTTTTT
>-|TRBJ2-1|TRBV11-2|15|-
CASSLVARLVGEQFF
TGTGCCAGCAGCTTAGTGGCCCGACTAGTCGGGGAGCAGTTCTTC
>TRBD2|TRBJ2-1|TRBV24-1|16|-
CATSDPTSGTYNEQFF
TGTGCCACCAGTGACCCGACTAGCGGGACCTACAATGAGCAGTTCTTC
>-|TRBJ2-5|TRBV6-6|14|few
CASRPFTGKETQYF
TGTGCCAGCAGACCCTTTACAGGGAAAGAGACCCAGTACTTC
>TRBD1|TRBJ2-3|TRBV6-5|14|-
CASSPTGNTDTQYF
TGTGCCAGCAGCCCGACAGGGAACACAGATACGCAGTATTTT
>-|TRBJ2-6|TRBV29-1|14|-
CSVVARSGANVLTF
TGCAGCGTTGTGGCCAGAAGTGGGGCCAACGTCCTGACTTTC
>TRBD1|TRBJ1-2|TRBV5-6|16|-
CASSRGQGRLVYGYTF
TGTGCCAGCAGCCGGGGACAGGGGCGCCTCGTCTATGGCTACACCTTC
>-|TRBJ2-5|TRBV5-4|14|-
CASSWERLQETQYF
TGTGCCAGCAGCTGGGAGCGCCTACAAGAGACCCAGTACTTC
>-|TRBJ1-5|TRBV4-1|14|-
CASSQKGVFQPQHF
TGCGCCAGCAGCCAAAAGGGGGTTTTCCAGCCCCAGCATTTT
>-|TRBJ1-2|TRBV27|15|-
CASSPARGGRFGYTF
TGTGCCAGCAGTCCGGCGCGGGGGGGAAGATTTGGCTACACCTTC
>TRBD1|TRBJ1-6|TRBV27|14|-
CASSKRDSNSPLHF
TGTGCCAGCAGTAAAAGGGACAGTAATTCACCCCTCCACTTT
>TRBD2|TRBJ2-1|TRBV3-1/TRBV3-2|17|-
CASSPFLGRDNYNEQFF
TGTGCCAGCAGCCCCTTTCTCGGGAGGGATAACTACAATGAGCAGTTCTTC
>TRBD1|TRBJ2-7|TRBV3-1/TRBV3-2|16|-
CASSRVWTGKAYEQYF
TGTGCCAGCAGCCGGGTGTGGACAGGGAAGGCCTACGAGCAGTACTTC
>-|TRBJ2-5|TRBV5-1|15|once
CASSLGPGSEETQYF
TGCGCCAGCAGCTTGGGACCCGGGTCGGAAGAGACCCAGTACTTC
>TRBD1|TRBJ2-7|TRBV9|16|-
CASSLRDRGLTNEQYF
TGTGCCAGCAGCCTTAGGGACAGGGGGTTGACCAACGAGCAGTACTTC
>TRBD1|TRBJ1-1|TRBV7-8|15|-
CASSTQDRGWTEAFF
TGTGCCAGCAGCACCCAGGACAGGGGGTGGACTGAAGCTTTCTTT
>TRBD1|TRBJ1-5|TRBV18|14|-
CASSPRGGNQPQHF
TGTGCCAGCTCACCCAGGGGGGGCAATCAGCCCCAGCATTTT
>TRBD2|TRBJ2-7|TRBV15|17|-
CATSRDQLAGDSYEQYF
TGTGCCACCAGCAGAGATCAACTAGCGGGGGACTCCTACGAGCAGTACTTC
>TRBD1|TRBJ2-3|TRBV6-5|15|once
CASSYGQGSTDTQYF
TGTGCCAGCAGTTACGGACAGGGGTCCACAGATACGCAGTATTTT
>-|TRBJ1-6|TRBV2|15|-
CASRDLGRNNSPLHF
TGTGCCAGCAGGGACCTAGGGAGGAACAATTCACCCCTCCACTTT
>TRBD1|TRBJ2-3|TRBV7-9|15|-
CASSYRQGVTDTQYF
TGTGCCAGCAGCTATAGACAGGGGGTCACAGATACGCAGTATTTT
>TRBD2|TRBJ2-4|TRBV4-2|14|-
CASSQGLAGAIQYF
TGTGCCAGCAGCCAAGGACTAGCGGGGGCCATTCAGTACTTC
>TRBD2|TRBJ2-5|TRBV18|14|-
CASSLAGGQETQYF
TGTGCCAGCTCGCTAGCGGGGGGCCAAGAGACCCAGTACTTC
>TRBD1|TRBJ2-7|TRBV15|15|-
CATSRGGTGSYEQYF
TGTGCCACCAGCAGAGGGGGGACAGGGTCCTACGAGCAGTACTTC